This TCR beta chain was obtained from a study of cytomegalovirus exposure and HLA in healthy donors. The PCR made use of 60 Vbeta and 13 Jbeta primers. The protocol was immunoSEQ multiplex PCR, while the TCRdb copy is restricted to in-frame clones and leaves out a portion. The table has around 130,000 clones, roughly 80% seen once. General observations from the study: In a later analysis, parvovirus B19, influenza, CMV and Epstein-Barr virus appeared linked to several top co-occurrence clusters.

Regarding this clone: Its specificity is unknown.

The trim removed 4 bases at V and 3 bases at J, leaving 11 bases unmatched. The CDR3 extends over 16 amino acids. Germline V lookup: CDR1 MNHNS, CDR2 SASEGT. The sequence derives from a middle-aged woman in good health and CMV-seronegative. Input material: PBMCs. The genes are TRBV6-1 and TRBJ2-7; TRBD1 matches 8 bases. The CDR3 sequence: CASSALDRVAFYEQYF. The CDR3 nucleotides are TGTGCCAGCAGTGCCCTGGACAGGGTGGCCTTCTACGAGCAGTACTTC.